This T cell receptor beta chain was obtained from a study of T cell changes during pregnancy in multiple sclerosis. Here immunoSEQ multiplex PCR was the method, and the copy in TCRdb shows in-frame clones only, minus some. Here the sample spans roughly 80,000 clones, approximately 94% being singletons. The CDR3 covers 16 residues. CDR1 and CDR2 from the germline V gene are SNHLY and FYNNEI. J was trimmed by 4 bases and V by 3 bases; bases with no gene match: 9. The sample in question was peripheral blood, obtained after pregnancy. The sequence derives from a female donor in good health, enrolled as a control in a pregnancy study. The rearrangement uses TRBV2 and TRBJ1-1; 9 bases match TRBD1. CDR3 sequence reads: CASSEGQGVGGTEAFF. The CDR3, as DNA: TGTGCCAGCAGTGAGGGACAGGGAGTGGGAGGCACTGAAGCTTTCTTT. The whole variable domain, filled in from reference TRBV2 and TRBJ1-1, reads EPEVTQTPSHQVTQMGQEVILRCVPISNHLYFYWYRQILGQKVEFLVSFYNNEISEKSEIFDDQFSVERPDGSNFTLKIRSTKLEDSAMYFCASSEGQGVGGTEAFFGQGTRLTVV.